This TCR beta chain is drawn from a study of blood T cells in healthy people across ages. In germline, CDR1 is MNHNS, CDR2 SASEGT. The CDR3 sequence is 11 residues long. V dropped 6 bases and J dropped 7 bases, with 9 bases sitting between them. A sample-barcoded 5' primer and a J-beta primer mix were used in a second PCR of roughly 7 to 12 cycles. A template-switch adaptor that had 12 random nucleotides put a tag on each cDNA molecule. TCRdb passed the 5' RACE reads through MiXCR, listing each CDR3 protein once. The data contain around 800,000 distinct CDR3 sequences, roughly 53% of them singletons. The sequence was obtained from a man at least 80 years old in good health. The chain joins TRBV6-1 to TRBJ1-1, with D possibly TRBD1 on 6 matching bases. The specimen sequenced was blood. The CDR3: CASRADSEAFF. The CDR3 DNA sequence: TGTGCCAGCAGGGCGGACAGTGAAGCTTTCTTT.